This TCR beta chain was captured by sequencing in a study of response to subunit inactivated influenza vaccine. Points from the study as a whole: Seasonal influenza vaccination, on each occasion, was suggested by the authors to recruit few new T cells.

This clonotype occurred many times. Its antigen is not identified. There are 16 residues in the CDR3. V lost 4 bases and J lost 4; bases outside the gene matches: 8. The germline CDR1 and CDR2 sequences are SGHDT and YYEEEE. MiXCR, applied by TCRdb to the RT-PCR reads, yields one record per CDR3 protein. Of about 160,000 distinct CDR3 sequences in the sample, roughly 11% are singletons; the top ten hold around an eighth. This clonotype was obtained from a man aged 50-59 years who received an inactivated influenza vaccine. The chain recombines TRBV5-6 with TRBJ2-2, with 9 nucleotides matching TRBD1. The material was non-naive T cells sorted from PBMCs, obtained about 40 days after vaccination. The CDR3: CASSRPGQGSTGELFF. CDR3 DNA sequence: TGTGCCAGCAGCCGTCCGGGACAGGGTTCCACCGGGGAGCTGTTTTTT.